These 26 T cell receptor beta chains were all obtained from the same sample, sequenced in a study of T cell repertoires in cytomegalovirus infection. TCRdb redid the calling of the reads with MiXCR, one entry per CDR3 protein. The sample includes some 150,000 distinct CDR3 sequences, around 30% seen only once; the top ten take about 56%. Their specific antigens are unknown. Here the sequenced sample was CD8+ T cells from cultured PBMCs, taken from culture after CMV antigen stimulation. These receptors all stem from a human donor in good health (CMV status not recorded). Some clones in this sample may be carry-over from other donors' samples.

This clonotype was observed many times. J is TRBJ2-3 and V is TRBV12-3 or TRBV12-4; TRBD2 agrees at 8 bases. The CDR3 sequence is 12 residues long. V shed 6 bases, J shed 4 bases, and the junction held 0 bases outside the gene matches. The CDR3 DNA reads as TGTGCCAGCAGGGGACTAGCAGATACGCAGTATTTT. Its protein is CASRGLADTQYF.

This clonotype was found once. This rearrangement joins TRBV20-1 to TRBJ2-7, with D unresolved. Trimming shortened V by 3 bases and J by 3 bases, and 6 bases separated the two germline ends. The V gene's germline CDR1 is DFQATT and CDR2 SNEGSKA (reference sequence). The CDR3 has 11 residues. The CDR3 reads CSARSGYEQYF. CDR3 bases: TGCAGTGCTAGGTCGGGCTACGAGCAGTACTTC.

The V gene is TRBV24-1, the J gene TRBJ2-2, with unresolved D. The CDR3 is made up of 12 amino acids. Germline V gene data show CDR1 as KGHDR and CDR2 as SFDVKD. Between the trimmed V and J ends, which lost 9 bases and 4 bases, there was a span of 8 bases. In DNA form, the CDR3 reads TGTGCCACCGGCCCGGGCACCGGGGAGCTGTTTTTT. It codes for CATGPGTGELFF.

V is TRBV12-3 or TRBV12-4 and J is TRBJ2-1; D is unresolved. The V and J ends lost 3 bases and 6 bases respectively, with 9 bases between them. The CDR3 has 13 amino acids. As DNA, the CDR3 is TGTGCCAGCAGTTTCTCTTCCCCCAATGAGCAGTTCTTC. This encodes CASSFSSPNEQFF.

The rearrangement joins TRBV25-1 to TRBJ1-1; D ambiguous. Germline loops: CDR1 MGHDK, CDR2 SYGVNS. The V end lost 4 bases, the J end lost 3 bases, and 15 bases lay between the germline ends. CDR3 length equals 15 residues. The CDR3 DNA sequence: TGTGCCAGCAGTGGATACGTAAACTGGGACACTGAAGCTTTCTTT. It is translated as CASSGYVNWDTEAFF.

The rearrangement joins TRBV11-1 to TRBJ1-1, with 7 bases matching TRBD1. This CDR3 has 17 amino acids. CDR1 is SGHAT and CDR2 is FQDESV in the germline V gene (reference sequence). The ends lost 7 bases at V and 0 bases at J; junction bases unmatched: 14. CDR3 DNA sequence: TGTGCCAGCATTGACTACCGGGACAGACTCATGAACACTGAAGCTTTCTTT. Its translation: CASIDYRDRLMNTEAFF.

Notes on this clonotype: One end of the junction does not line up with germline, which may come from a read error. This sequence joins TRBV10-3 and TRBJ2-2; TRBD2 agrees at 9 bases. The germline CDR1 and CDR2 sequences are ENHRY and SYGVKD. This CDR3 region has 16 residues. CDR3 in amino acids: CDISDLLAGNTGELFF. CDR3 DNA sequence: TGTGACATCAGTGATCTACTAGCGGGGAACACCGGGGAGCTGTTTTTT.

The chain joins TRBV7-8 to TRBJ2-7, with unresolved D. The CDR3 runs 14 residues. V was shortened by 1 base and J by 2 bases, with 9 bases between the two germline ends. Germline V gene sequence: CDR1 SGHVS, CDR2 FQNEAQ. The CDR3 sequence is CASSLGVGPYEQYF. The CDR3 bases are TGTGCCAGCAGCTTAGGTGTGGGCCCCTACGAGCAGTACTTC.

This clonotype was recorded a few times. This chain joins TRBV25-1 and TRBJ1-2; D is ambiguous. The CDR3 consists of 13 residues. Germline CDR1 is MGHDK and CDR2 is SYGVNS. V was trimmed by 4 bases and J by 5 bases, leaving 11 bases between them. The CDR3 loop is CASSAQGWYGYTF. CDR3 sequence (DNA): TGTGCCAGCAGTGCCCAAGGGTGGTATGGCTACACCTTC.

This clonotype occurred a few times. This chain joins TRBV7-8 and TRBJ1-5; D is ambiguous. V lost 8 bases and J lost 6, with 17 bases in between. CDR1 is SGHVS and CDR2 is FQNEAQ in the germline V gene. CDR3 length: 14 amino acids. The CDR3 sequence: CASAQEGITQPQHF. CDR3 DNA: TGTGCCAGCGCACAAGAGGGTATCACTCAGCCCCAGCATTTT.

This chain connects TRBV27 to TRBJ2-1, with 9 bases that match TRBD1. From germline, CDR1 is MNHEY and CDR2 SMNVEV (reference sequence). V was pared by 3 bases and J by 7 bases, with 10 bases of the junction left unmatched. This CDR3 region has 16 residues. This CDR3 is CASSFLIDRGVNEQFF. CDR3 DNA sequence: TGTGCCAGCAGTTTCCTCATTGACAGGGGGGTAAATGAGCAGTTCTTC.

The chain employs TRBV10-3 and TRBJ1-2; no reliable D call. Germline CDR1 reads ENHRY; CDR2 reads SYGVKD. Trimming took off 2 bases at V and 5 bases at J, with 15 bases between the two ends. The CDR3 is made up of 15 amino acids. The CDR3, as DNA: TGTGCCATCAGTGAGGTGGCTTCTCCGAAGTATGGCTACACCTTC. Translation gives CAISEVASPKYGYTF.

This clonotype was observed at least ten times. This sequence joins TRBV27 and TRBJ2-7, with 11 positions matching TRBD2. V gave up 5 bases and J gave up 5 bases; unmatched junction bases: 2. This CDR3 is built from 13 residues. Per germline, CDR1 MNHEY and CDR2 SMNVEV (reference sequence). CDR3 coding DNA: TGTGCCAGCAGTCTACTAGCGGGGGACGAGCAGTACTTC. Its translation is CASSLLAGDEQYF.

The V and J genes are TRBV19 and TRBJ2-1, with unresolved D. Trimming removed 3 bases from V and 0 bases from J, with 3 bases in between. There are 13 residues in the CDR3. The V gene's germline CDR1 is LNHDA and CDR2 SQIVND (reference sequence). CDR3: CASSMSSYNEQFF. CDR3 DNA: TGTGCCAGTAGTATGAGCTCCTACAATGAGCAGTTCTTC. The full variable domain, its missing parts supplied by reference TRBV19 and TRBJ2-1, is DGGITQSPKYLFRKEGQNVTLSCEQNLNHDAMYWYRQDPGQGLRLIYYSQIVNDFQKGDIAEGYSVSREKKESFPLTVTSAQKNPTAFYLCASSMSSYNEQFFGPGTRLTVL.

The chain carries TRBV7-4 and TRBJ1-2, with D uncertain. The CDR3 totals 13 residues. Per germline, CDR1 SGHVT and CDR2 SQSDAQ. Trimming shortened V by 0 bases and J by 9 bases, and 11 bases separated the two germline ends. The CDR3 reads CASSLAVIESYTF. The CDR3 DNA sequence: TGTGCCAGCAGCTTAGCGGTGATTGAAAGCTACACCTTC.

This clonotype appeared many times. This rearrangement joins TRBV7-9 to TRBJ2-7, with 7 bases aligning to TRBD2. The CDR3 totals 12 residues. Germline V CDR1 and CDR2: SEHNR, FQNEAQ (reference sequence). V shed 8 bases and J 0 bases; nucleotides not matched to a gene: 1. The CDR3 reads CASGEGSYEQYF. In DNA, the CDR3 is TGTGCCAGCGGGGAGGGCTCCTACGAGCAGTACTTC.

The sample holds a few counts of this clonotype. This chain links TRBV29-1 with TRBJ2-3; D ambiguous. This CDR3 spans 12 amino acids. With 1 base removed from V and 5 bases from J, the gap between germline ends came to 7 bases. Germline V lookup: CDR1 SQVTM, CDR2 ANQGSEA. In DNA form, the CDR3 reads TGCAGCGTTGAAGGGCTTGGAGATACGCAGTATTTT. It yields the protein CSVEGLGDTQYF.

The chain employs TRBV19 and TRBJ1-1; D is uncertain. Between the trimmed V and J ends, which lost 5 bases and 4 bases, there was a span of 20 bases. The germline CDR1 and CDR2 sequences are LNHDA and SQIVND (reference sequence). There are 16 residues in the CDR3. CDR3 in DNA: TGTGCCAGTAGTTTTGAGTTATGGACGTTGGGCACTGAAGCTTTCTTT. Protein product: CASSFELWTLGTEAFF.

Here the CDR3 DNA reads TGTGCCAGCAGTGTCGGAAAAGCGACTAGGGGGCTTGCGGATGAGCTGTTTTTT. Amino acid sequence: CASSVGKATRGLADELFF. The chain employs TRBV6-1 and TRBJ2-2, with D possibly being TRBD1 (7 bases). The germline V gene has CDR1 MNHNS and CDR2 SASEGT. V lost 4 bases, J lost 11 bases, and 29 bases lay in between. There are 18 residues in the CDR3.

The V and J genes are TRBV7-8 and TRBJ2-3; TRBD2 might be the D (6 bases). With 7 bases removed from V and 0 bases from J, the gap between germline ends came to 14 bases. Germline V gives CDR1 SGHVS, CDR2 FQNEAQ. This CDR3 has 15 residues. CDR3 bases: TGTGCCAGCAAAAGGAGGGTTATTAGCACAGATACGCAGTATTTT. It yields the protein CASKRRVISTDTQYF.

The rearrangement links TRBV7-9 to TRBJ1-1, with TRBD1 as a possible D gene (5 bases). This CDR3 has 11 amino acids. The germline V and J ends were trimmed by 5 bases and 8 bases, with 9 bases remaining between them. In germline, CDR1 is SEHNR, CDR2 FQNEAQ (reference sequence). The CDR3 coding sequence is TGTGCCAGCAGCCTTCCAGGGGAAGCTTTCTTT. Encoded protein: CASSLPGEAFF.

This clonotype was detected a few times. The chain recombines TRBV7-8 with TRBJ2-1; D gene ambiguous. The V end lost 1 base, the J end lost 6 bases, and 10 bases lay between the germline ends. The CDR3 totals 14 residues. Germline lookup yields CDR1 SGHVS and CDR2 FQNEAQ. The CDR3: CASSLGLTPNEQFF. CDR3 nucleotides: TGTGCCAGCAGCTTAGGCCTAACTCCCAATGAGCAGTTCTTC.

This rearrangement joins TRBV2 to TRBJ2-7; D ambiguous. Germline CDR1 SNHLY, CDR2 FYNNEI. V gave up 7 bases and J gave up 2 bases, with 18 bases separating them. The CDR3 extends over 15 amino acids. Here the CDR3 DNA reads TGTGCCAGCAATAACGGGCCAGGCGGAACCTACGAGCAGTACTTC. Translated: CASNNGPGGTYEQYF. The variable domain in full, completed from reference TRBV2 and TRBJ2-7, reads EPEVTQTPSHQVTQMGQEVILRCVPISNHLYFYWYRQILGQKVEFLVSFYNNEISEKSEIFDDQFSVERPDGSNFTLKIRSTKLEDSAMYFCASNNGPGGTYEQYFGPGTRLTVT.

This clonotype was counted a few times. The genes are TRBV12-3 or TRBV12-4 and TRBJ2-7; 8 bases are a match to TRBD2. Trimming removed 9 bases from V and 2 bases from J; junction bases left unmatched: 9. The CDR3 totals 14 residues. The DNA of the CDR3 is TGTGCCAGTGGGGGTAGCGGGGCCCCCTACGAGCAGTACTTC. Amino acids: CASGGSGAPYEQYF.

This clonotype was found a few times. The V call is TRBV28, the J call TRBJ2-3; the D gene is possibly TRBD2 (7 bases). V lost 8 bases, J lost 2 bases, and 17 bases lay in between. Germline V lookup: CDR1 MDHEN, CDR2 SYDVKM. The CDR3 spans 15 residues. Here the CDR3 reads CASSWGGGFTDTQYF. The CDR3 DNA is TGTGCCAGCTCCTGGGGCGGGGGCTTCACAGATACGCAGTATTTT.

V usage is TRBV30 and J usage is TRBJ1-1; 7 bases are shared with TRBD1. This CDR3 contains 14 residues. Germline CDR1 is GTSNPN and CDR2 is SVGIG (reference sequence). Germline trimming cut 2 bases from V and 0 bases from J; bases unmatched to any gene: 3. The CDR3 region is CAWSRDSMNTEAFF. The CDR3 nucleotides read TGTGCCTGGAGTAGGGACAGCATGAACACTGAAGCTTTCTTT.